Below are 11 T cell receptor beta chains sequenced from a single sample in a study of T cell repertoires in cytomegalovirus infection. One entry per CDR3 protein, called by TCRdb with MiXCR from the reads. The sample lists more than 150,000 distinct CDR3 sequences, roughly a fifth occurring once. The source material was PBMCs. The receptors stem from a human donor in good health (CMV status not recorded). Some clones in this sample may be carry-over from other donors' samples.

This clonotype was recorded a few times. This chain links TRBV4-3 with TRBJ2-7, with D maybe TRBD1 (5 bases). V was clipped by 1 base and J by 2 bases, with 12 bases between them. The germline gives CDR1 LGHNA, CDR2 YSLEER. The CDR3 contains 15 residues. CDR3 in DNA: TGCGCCAGCAGCCAAGCGAGACAGTCCACCTACGAGCAGTACTTC. Translation gives CASSQARQSTYEQYF.

The V gene is TRBV7-9, the J gene TRBJ2-4; unclear D gene. CDR3 size: 15 residues. Germline V gene sequence: CDR1 SEHNR, CDR2 FQNEAQ (reference sequence). V lost 1 base, J lost 5 bases, and 12 bases lay in between. CDR3 nucleotide sequence: TGTGCCAGCAGCTTAGGTCCAGCCCCGGAAAACATTCAGTACTTC. Amino acids: CASSLGPAPENIQYF.

This clonotype was seen only a few times. The chain links TRBV27 to TRBJ1-5; D is ambiguous. Between the trimmed V and J ends, which lost 6 bases and 2 bases, there was a span of 11 bases. This CDR3 is built from 14 residues. In germline, CDR1 is MNHEY, CDR2 SMNVEV (reference sequence). CDR3 sequence reads: CASRKRQGNQPQHF. CDR3 nucleotides: TGTGCCAGCAGAAAAAGACAAGGCAATCAGCCCCAGCATTTT.

The V and J genes are TRBV12-3 or TRBV12-4 and TRBJ2-7; D is unresolved. Trimming shortened V by 4 bases and J by 2 bases, and 12 bases separated the two germline ends. This CDR3 region has 14 residues. CDR3 nucleotide sequence: TGTGCCAGCAGTTGGGTCCCAGACGCCTACGAGCAGTACTTC. Its protein is CASSWVPDAYEQYF.

V and J are TRBV20-1 and TRBJ2-5; D may match TRBD1 or TRBD2 (6 bases each). The CDR3 has 12 residues. CDR1 is DFQATT, CDR2 SNEGSKA, per germline (reference sequence). Trimming took 4 bases from V and 1 from J, leaving 7 bases between them. The CDR3 sequence is CSAKGGQETQYF. For the CDR3, the DNA is TGCAGTGCTAAGGGGGGCCAAGAGACCCAGTACTTC.

This clonotype was seen many times. The V and J genes are TRBV7-8 and TRBJ1-6, with D possibly being TRBD1 (6 bases). The germline V and J ends were trimmed by 4 bases and 6 bases, with 16 bases remaining between them. Germline assignment: CDR1 SGHVS and CDR2 FQNEAQ. This CDR3 region has 16 residues. The CDR3 protein is CASSSGQRVLNSPLHF. The CDR3 DNA sequence: TGTGCCAGCAGCTCCGGACAGCGCGTTCTTAATTCACCCCTCCACTTT.

The chain couples TRBV18 to TRBJ2-7, with TRBD2 matching 11 bases. Per the germline V gene, CDR1 is KGHSH and CDR2 is LQKENI. V trimming: 3 bases; J trimming: 2 bases; junction bases outside the gene matches: 6. This CDR3 is 16 amino acids long. In DNA, the CDR3 is TGTGCCAGCTCACCGTCTACTAGCGGGGGACCCTACGAGCAGTACTTC. Protein product: CASSPSTSGGPYEQYF.

The chain carries TRBV20-1 and TRBJ2-7, with D tentatively TRBD2 (5 bases). The germline V gene has CDR1 DFQATT and CDR2 SNEGSKA (reference sequence). Trimming left V 6 bases short and J 5 bases short, with 11 bases between. The CDR3 contains 11 residues. CDR3 loop: CSALTRDEQYF. The DNA for the CDR3 is TGCAGTGCCCTCACGAGGGACGAGCAGTACTTC.

The sample holds a few counts of this clonotype. This sequence joins TRBV5-1 and TRBJ2-1, with 11 positions matching TRBD2. Germline V gives CDR1 SGHRS, CDR2 YFSETQ. There are 15 residues in the CDR3. With V trimmed by 6 bases and J by 0 bases, 2 bases remained unmatched. The CDR3 DNA is TGCGCCAGCACCACTAGCGGGAGCTCCTACAATGAGCAGTTCTTC. This encodes CASTTSGSSYNEQFF. The whole variable domain, remainder taken from reference TRBV5-1 and TRBJ2-1, is KAGVTQTPRYLIKTRGQQVTLSCSPISGHRSVSWYQQTPGQGLQFLFEYFSETQRNKGNFPGRFSGRQFSNSRSEMNVSTLELGDSALYLCASTTSGSSYNEQFFGPGTRLTVL.

This clonotype has only a few counts. The chain has TRBV20-1 and TRBJ1-1, with D uncertain. Between the trimmed V and J ends, which lost 1 base and 6 bases, there was a span of 6 bases. This CDR3 spans 11 amino acids. Germline V gene sequence: CDR1 DFQATT, CDR2 SNEGSKA (reference sequence). CDR3 nucleotides: TGCAGTGCTAGAGGTTTGGCTGAAGCTTTCTTT. Amino acids: CSARGLAEAFF.

This clonotype was counted between two and nine times. The chain couples TRBV10-3 to TRBJ1-2, with D unclear. Germline CDR1 and CDR2: ENHRY and SYGVKD. CDR3 size: 14 residues. Deletions cut 2 bases from V and 7 bases from J, with 14 bases between. The CDR3 DNA follows: TGTGCCATCAGTGAGATCGTGGTTCTGGGTGGCTACACCTTC. The encoded protein is CAISEIVVLGGYTF.